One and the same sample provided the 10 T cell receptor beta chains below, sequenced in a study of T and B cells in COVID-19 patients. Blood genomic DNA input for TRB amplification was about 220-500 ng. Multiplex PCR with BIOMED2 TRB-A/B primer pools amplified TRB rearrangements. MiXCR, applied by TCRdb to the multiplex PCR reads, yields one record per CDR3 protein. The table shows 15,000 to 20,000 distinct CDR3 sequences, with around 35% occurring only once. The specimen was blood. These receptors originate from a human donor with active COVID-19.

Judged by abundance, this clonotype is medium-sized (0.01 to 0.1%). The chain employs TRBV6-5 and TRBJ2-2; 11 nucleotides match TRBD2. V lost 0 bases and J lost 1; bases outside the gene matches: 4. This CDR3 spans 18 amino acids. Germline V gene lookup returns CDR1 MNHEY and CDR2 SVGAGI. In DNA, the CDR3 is TGTGCCAGCAGTTACTCGTGGGGACTAGCGGTGAACACCGGGGAGCTGTTTTTT. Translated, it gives CASSYSWGLAVNTGELFF.

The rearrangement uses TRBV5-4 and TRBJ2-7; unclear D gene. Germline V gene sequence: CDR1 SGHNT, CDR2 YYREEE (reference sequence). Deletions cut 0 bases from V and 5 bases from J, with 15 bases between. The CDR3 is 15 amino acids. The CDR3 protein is CASSLDQPSVHEQYF. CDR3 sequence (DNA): TGTGCCAGCAGCTTGGACCAGCCCTCAGTTCACGAGCAGTACTTC.

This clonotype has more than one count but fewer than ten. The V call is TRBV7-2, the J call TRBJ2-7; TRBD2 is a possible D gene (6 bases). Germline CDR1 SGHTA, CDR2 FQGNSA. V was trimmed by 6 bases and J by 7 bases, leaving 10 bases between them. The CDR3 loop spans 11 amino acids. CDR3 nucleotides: TGTGCCAGCAGTCTAGCGTGGGAGCAGTACTTC. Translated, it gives CASSLAWEQYF.

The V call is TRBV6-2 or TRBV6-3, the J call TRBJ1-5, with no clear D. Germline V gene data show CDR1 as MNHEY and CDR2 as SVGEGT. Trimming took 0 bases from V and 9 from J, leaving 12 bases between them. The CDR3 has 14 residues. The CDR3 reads CASSYSSDNSPQHF. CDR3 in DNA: TGTGCCAGCAGTTACTCGTCTGACAATTCGCCCCAGCATTTT.

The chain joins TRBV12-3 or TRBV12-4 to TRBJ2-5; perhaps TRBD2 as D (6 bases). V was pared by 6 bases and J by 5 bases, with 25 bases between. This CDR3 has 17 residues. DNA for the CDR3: TGTGCCAGCAGCATTGGGAGGACGTCCAGCAAATCGGAGACCCAGTACTTC. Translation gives CASSIGRTSSKSETQYF.

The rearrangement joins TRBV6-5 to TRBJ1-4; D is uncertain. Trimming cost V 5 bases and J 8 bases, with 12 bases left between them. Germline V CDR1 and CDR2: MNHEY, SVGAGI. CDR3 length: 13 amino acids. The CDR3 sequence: CASSNFVEEKLFF. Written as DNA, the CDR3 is TGTGCCAGCAGTAACTTTGTAGAGGAAAAACTGTTTTTT.

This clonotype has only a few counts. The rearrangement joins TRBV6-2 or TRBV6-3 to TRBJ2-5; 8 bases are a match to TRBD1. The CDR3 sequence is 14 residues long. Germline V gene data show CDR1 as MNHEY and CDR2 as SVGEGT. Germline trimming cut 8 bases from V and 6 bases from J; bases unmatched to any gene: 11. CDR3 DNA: TGTGCCAGCGTGGGGACAGGCCAGAGGCAGACCCAGTACTTC. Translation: CASVGTGQRQTQYF.

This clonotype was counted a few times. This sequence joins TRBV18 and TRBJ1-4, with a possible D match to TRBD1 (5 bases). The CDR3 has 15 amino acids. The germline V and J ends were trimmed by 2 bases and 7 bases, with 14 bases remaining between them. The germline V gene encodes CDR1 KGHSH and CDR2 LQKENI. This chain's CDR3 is CASSPGAGEGEKLFF. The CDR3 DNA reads TGTGCCAGCTCACCAGGGGCAGGTGAGGGTGAAAAACTGTTTTTT.

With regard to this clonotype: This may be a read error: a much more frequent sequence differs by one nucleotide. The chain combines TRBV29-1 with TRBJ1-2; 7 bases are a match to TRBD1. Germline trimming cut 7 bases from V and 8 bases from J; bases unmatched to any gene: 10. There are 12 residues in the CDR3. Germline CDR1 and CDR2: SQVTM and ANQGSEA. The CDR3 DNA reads TGCAGCGCCCGGGACAGCGGAGAAGGCTACACCTTC. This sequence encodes CSARDSGEGYTF.

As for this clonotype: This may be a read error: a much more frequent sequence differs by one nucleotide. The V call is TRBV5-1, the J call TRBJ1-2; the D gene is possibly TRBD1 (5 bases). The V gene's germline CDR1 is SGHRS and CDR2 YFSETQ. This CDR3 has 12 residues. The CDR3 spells CASGRDGYDYTF. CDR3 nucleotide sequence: TGCGCCAGCGGCCGGGACGGCTATGACTACACCTTC.